The 6 T cell receptor beta chains given below trace back to one sample, sequenced in a study of T cell responses to AZD1222 COVID-19 vaccine. Generated by immunoSEQ multiplex PCR, the TCRdb table keeps only in-frame clones and is missing some. Of 140,000 or so clones listed, about 82% are singletons. Sequencing was performed on peripheral blood, taken 28 days after the second AZD1222 dose. The receptors come from an adult who received the AZD1222 COVID-19 vaccine.

The CDR3 DNA follows: TGTGCCAGCAGTTACCCGATCGGGGAGACCCAGTACTTC. Its protein is CASSYPIGETQYF. The chain links TRBV6-5 to TRBJ2-5; D is unclear. Germline V gives CDR1 MNHEY, CDR2 SVGAGI. This CDR3 has 13 residues. V shed 2 bases and J shed 5 bases, with 9 bases lying between them.

This clone was seen a handful of times. The chain links TRBV18 to TRBJ2-3, with a weak D call TRBD1 (6 bases). The V gene lost 3 bases and the J gene lost 0 bases, with 16 bases spanning the gap. The CDR3 is 17 residues long. CDR1 is KGHSH and CDR2 is LQKENI in the germline V gene. The DNA of the CDR3 is TGTGCCAGCTCACCGGCGCAGGGGCCAGCTAGCACAGATACGCAGTATTTT. Its translation is CASSPAQGPASTDTQYF.

The chain recombines TRBV19 with TRBJ1-5, with D possibly matching TRBD1 (5 bases). Germline loops: CDR1 LNHDA, CDR2 SQIVND (reference sequence). This CDR3 region has 20 residues. V was shortened by 2 bases and J by 6 bases, with 29 bases between the two germline ends. The CDR3 coding sequence is TGTGCCAGTAGTATATTTTGGGTGTTAGGGGAGCGGGCCGGCAGTCAGCCCCAGCATTTT. Translated, it gives CASSIFWVLGERAGSQPQHF. Combining the CDR3 with reference TRBV19 and TRBJ1-5 gives the whole variable domain DGGITQSPKYLFRKEGQNVTLSCEQNLNHDAMYWYRQDPGQGLRLIYYSQIVNDFQKGDIAEGYSVSREKKESFPLTVTSAQKNPTAFYLCASSIFWVLGERAGSQPQHFGDGTRLSIL.

This chain links TRBV24-1 with TRBJ2-3; 8 bases are a match to TRBD2. The CDR3 consists of 19 residues. CDR1 and CDR2 from the germline V gene are KGHDR and SFDVKD. V dropped 8 bases and J dropped 1; count of bases not matched to a gene: 19. The CDR3 nucleotides are TGTGCCACCAAGTCCGTGCAAGCGCGGACTAGCAATCGCACAGATACGCAGTATTTT. Translation gives CATKSVQARTSNRTDTQYF.

V is TRBV19 and J is TRBJ2-5, with D possibly TRBD2 on 5 matching bases. This CDR3 has 13 amino acids. CDR1 is LNHDA and CDR2 is SQIVND in the germline V gene (reference sequence). V dropped 3 bases and J dropped 5 bases, with 10 bases sitting between them. CDR3 loop: CASSMDGEETQYF. The DNA of the CDR3 is TGTGCCAGTAGTATGGACGGGGAGGAGACCCAGTACTTC.

The rearrangement uses TRBV2 and TRBJ2-5, with 8 bases that match TRBD2. Trimming removed 8 bases from V and 5 bases from J; junction bases left unmatched: 7. This CDR3 comprises 13 residues. Germline V gene lookup returns CDR1 SNHLY and CDR2 FYNNEI. CDR3 residues: CASLKGLGETQYF. CDR3 sequence (DNA): TGTGCCAGCCTAAAGGGACTAGGGGAGACCCAGTACTTC.